This is a list of T cell receptor beta chains from one sample in a study of T cell responses to AZD1222 COVID-19 vaccine. Sequenced by immunoSEQ multiplex PCR; TCRdb stores in-frame clones only, minus some. The sample holds tens of thousands of clones, approximately 80% seen once. The source was peripheral blood, collected 28 days after the second AZD1222 dose. These receptor sequences come from an adult who received the AZD1222 COVID-19 vaccine. Each CDR3 is given with its conserved first and last residue. D genes are given only for firm matches. Expanded clones get a size class; other rows say once, few or many, or leave the size out.

D gene	clone size	V gene	J gene	CDR3 protein	CDR3 DNA
-	-	TRBV24-1	TRBJ2-1	CATYPWRGDFYNEQFF	TGTGCCACCTACCCCTGGCGAGGGGACTTTTACAATGAGCAGTTCTTC
-	once	TRBV6-1	TRBJ2-7	CASSARTSGTESYEQYF	TGTGCCAGCAGTGCCCGGACGTCCGGGACGGAGTCCTACGAGCAGTACTTC
TRBD2	-	TRBV12-5	TRBJ2-3	CASGLGAGGVDTQYF	TGTGCTAGTGGTTTGGGAGCGGGGGGCGTAGATACGCAGTATTTT
-	few	TRBV27	TRBJ1-1	CASRPQGWTEAFF	TGTGCCAGCAGGCCGCAGGGGTGGACTGAAGCTTTCTTT
-	-	TRBV6-1	TRBJ1-2	CASSEGALNYGYTF	TGTGCCAGCAGTGAAGGGGCTCTGAACTATGGCTACACCTTC
-	-	TRBV5-1	TRBJ2-1	CASSLYSGNNEQFF	TGCGCCAGCAGCTTGTACTCGGGGAACAATGAGCAGTTCTTC
-	-	TRBV6-2/TRBV6-3	TRBJ2-7	CASSYGSAIPYEQYF	TGTGCCAGCAGTTACGGATCGGCAATTCCTTACGAGCAGTACTTC
TRBD1	-	TRBV19	TRBJ1-3	CASVDRDRLGNTIYF	TGTGCCAGTGTCGATCGGGACAGACTTGGAAACACCATATATTTT
-	-	TRBV18	TRBJ2-1	CASSPSRAEEQFF	TGTGCCAGCTCACCATCGAGGGCGGAGGAGCAGTTCTTC
-	once	TRBV7-9	TRBJ1-3	CASSPAGSTGNTIYF	TGTGCCAGCAGCCCCGCAGGGAGTACTGGAAACACCATATATTTT
-	few	TRBV7-8	TRBJ2-7	CASSFSWSYEQYF	TGTGCCAGCAGCTTCTCCTGGTCCTACGAGCAGTACTTC
TRBD1	-	TRBV19	TRBJ1-6	CASRLGTGPNSPLHF	TGTGCCAGTAGACTTGGGACAGGACCTAATTCACCCCTCCACTTT
-	-	TRBV7-2	TRBJ1-1	CASSHRDVYTEAFF	TGTGCCAGCAGCCACCGGGATGTTTACACTGAAGCTTTCTTT
TRBD1	-	TRBV11-2	TRBJ2-1	CASSLGGQGSYNEQFF	TGTGCCAGCAGCTTAGGGGGACAGGGATCCTACAATGAGCAGTTCTTC
TRBD2	-	TRBV29-1	TRBJ2-1	CSVEDLTLAGGTHEQFF	TGCAGCGTTGAAGATCTGACACTAGCGGGGGGTACGCATGAGCAGTTCTTC
-	-	TRBV27	TRBJ1-2	CASSLLLGGRPYGYTF	TGTGCCAGCAGTTTATTATTGGGGGGGCGACCTTATGGCTACACCTTC
-	-	TRBV19	TRBJ1-2	CASSRLNYGYTF	TGTGCCAGTAGCCGGCTCAACTATGGCTACACCTTC
-	-	TRBV10-3	TRBJ1-1	CAISALKRGGENTEAFF	TGTGCCATCAGTGCTTTGAAACGAGGGGGGGAGAACACTGAAGCTTTCTTT
-	-	TRBV18	TRBJ1-2	CASRGRHGENYGYTF	TGTGCCAGCCGGGGTCGGCACGGTGAGAACTATGGCTACACCTTC
-	-	TRBV12-3/TRBV12-4	TRBJ1-5	CASTQGSQPQHF	TGTGCCAGCACCCAGGGAAGTCAGCCCCAGCATTTT
-	-	TRBV5-1	TRBJ2-2	CASSLERGNTGELFF	TGCGCCAGCAGCCTTGAACGGGGGAACACCGGGGAGCTGTTTTTT
-	-	TRBV12-3/TRBV12-4	TRBJ2-3	CASSPARDTQYF	TGTGCCAGCAGTCCCGCGCGGGATACGCAGTATTTT
TRBD1	large	TRBV4-1	TRBJ1-2	CASSQDRSGQALYGYTF	TGCGCCAGCAGCCAAGATCGGTCGGGACAGGCCCTCTATGGCTACACCTTC
TRBD1	-	TRBV5-4	TRBJ2-4	CASSLQGVRTKNIQYF	TGTGCCAGCAGCTTGCAGGGGGTTCGGACCAAAAACATTCAGTACTTC
-	-	TRBV18	TRBJ1-2	CASSPDSNYGYTF	TGTGCCAGCTCACCGGACAGCAACTATGGCTACACCTTC
-	-	TRBV27	TRBJ1-3	CASAPYGLGSGNTIYF	TGTGCCAGCGCCCCGTACGGGCTTGGTAGTGGAAACACCATATATTTT
TRBD1	-	TRBV18	TRBJ1-1	CASSLGQTTEAFF	TGTGCCAGCTCACTGGGACAGACGACTGAAGCTTTCTTT
-	-	TRBV14	TRBJ1-2	CASSQASNYGYTF	TGTGCCAGCAGCCAAGCATCGAACTATGGCTACACCTTC